A selection of T cell receptor beta chains follows, all from one sample in a study of T cell changes during pregnancy in multiple sclerosis. Data came from immunoSEQ multiplex PCR; TCRdb stores just in-frame clones and leaves some out. The sample shows 71,000 or so clones, more than 80% of them seen only once. Here the sequenced sample was peripheral blood, taken in the third trimester of pregnancy. These receptors all come from a female donor with multiple sclerosis, enrolled in a pregnancy study. The conserved cysteine and the conserved F or W are not part of the CDR3 here. The order of the fields is J gene, V gene, D gene, CDR3 protein. The D gene is left open where the match is weak.

j_call: TRBJ2-4
v_call: TRBV5-6
d_call: TRBD2
cdr3_aa: ASSSPGLGKNIQY

j_call: TRBJ1-2
v_call: TRBV2
d_call: -
cdr3_aa: ASSESRDWYGYT

j_call: TRBJ2-1
v_call: TRBV27
d_call: -
cdr3_aa: ASSPRPPQGEDEQF

j_call: TRBJ1-2
v_call: TRBV28
d_call: TRBD1
cdr3_aa: ASAPAGRGPNGYT

j_call: TRBJ2-1
v_call: TRBV11-2
d_call: TRBD2
cdr3_aa: ASKWGGSSYNEQF

j_call: TRBJ2-7
v_call: TRBV30
d_call: TRBD2
cdr3_aa: AWNEREVLY

j_call: TRBJ1-2
v_call: TRBV27
d_call: TRBD1
cdr3_aa: ASSSRQGWDGYT

j_call: TRBJ2-1
v_call: TRBV6-5
d_call: TRBD2
cdr3_aa: ASSSGLAGGFFEQF

j_call: TRBJ1-1
v_call: TRBV19
d_call: TRBD1
cdr3_aa: ASDRVGTEAF

j_call: TRBJ2-1
v_call: TRBV5-4
d_call: -
cdr3_aa: ASSPPLGAGVSDNEQF

j_call: TRBJ1-4
v_call: TRBV27
d_call: -
cdr3_aa: ASSPDGVNEKLF

j_call: TRBJ2-1
v_call: TRBV11-3
d_call: TRBD2
cdr3_aa: ASSLAPGLADHNEQF

j_call: TRBJ1-1
v_call: TRBV9
d_call: -
cdr3_aa: ASSVVPNREAF

j_call: TRBJ2-1
v_call: TRBV6-6
d_call: TRBD2
cdr3_aa: ASSYSGGRGNEQF

j_call: TRBJ2-7
v_call: TRBV4-1
d_call: TRBD1
cdr3_aa: ASSQVDRESYEQY

j_call: TRBJ1-1
v_call: TRBV29-1
d_call: -
cdr3_aa: SVVEPRGPTEAF

j_call: TRBJ1-2
v_call: TRBV28
d_call: -
cdr3_aa: ASRGVTTNYGYT

j_call: TRBJ2-1
v_call: TRBV19
d_call: TRBD1
cdr3_aa: ASSYGTGDNEQF

j_call: TRBJ2-7
v_call: TRBV27
d_call: -
cdr3_aa: ASRSRPGYEQY

j_call: TRBJ1-3
v_call: TRBV2
d_call: TRBD1
cdr3_aa: ASSQIRTGGGGNTIY

j_call: TRBJ2-6
v_call: TRBV7-8
d_call: -
cdr3_aa: ASSWGQRVLT

j_call: TRBJ2-5
v_call: TRBV2
d_call: -
cdr3_aa: ASSGIAESYQETQY

j_call: TRBJ2-6
v_call: TRBV10-2
d_call: -
cdr3_aa: ASSEFQGRTGANVLT

j_call: TRBJ2-5
v_call: TRBV11-2
d_call: -
cdr3_aa: ASSLGPGGVVETQY

j_call: TRBJ1-3
v_call: TRBV7-2
d_call: -
cdr3_aa: ASSPLVISGNTIY

j_call: TRBJ1-1
v_call: TRBV30
d_call: TRBD1
cdr3_aa: AWSVLRTGGGRSTEAF

j_call: TRBJ2-5
v_call: TRBV6-5
d_call: TRBD1
cdr3_aa: ASSYSDRGRGTQY

j_call: TRBJ1-5
v_call: TRBV7-8
d_call: -
cdr3_aa: ASSTPGFRDQPQH

j_call: TRBJ2-1
v_call: TRBV2
d_call: TRBD2
cdr3_aa: ASKAGEEDNEQF

j_call: TRBJ2-1
v_call: TRBV7-2
d_call: -
cdr3_aa: ASSPRTGRGEQF

j_call: TRBJ2-2
v_call: TRBV30
d_call: TRBD2
cdr3_aa: ACSALAGAGELF

j_call: TRBJ1-2
v_call: TRBV7-3
d_call: TRBD1
cdr3_aa: ASSPDRGQGYT

j_call: TRBJ1-2
v_call: TRBV19
d_call: TRBD1
cdr3_aa: ASRVPQGASYGYT

j_call: TRBJ2-3
v_call: TRBV10-1
d_call: TRBD1
cdr3_aa: ASSQTSGQLTDTQY

j_call: TRBJ2-4
v_call: TRBV2
d_call: -
cdr3_aa: ASSEAGRLAKNIQY

j_call: TRBJ2-3
v_call: TRBV5-1
d_call: TRBD2
cdr3_aa: ASSFSGGTDTQY

j_call: TRBJ2-1
v_call: TRBV6-6
d_call: -
cdr3_aa: ASSYGRENEQF

j_call: TRBJ1-3
v_call: TRBV9
d_call: -
cdr3_aa: ASSFTRDSGNTIY

j_call: TRBJ1-1
v_call: TRBV5-6
d_call: TRBD1
cdr3_aa: ASSFDRGFYTEAF

j_call: TRBJ1-1
v_call: TRBV28
d_call: -
cdr3_aa: ASSPHSLGNTEAF

j_call: TRBJ2-1
v_call: TRBV6-1
d_call: -
cdr3_aa: ASLPGFGSYNEQF

j_call: TRBJ2-2
v_call: TRBV28
d_call: TRBD1
cdr3_aa: ASSYEGAGGELF

j_call: TRBJ2-7
v_call: TRBV5-4
d_call: TRBD2
cdr3_aa: ASSFHGRLRFPLPYEQY

j_call: TRBJ2-6
v_call: TRBV4-3
d_call: TRBD2
cdr3_aa: ASSLAAGAGANVLT

j_call: TRBJ2-7
v_call: TRBV30
d_call: TRBD2
cdr3_aa: AWRMTSGSYEQY